This T cell receptor (beta chain) was identified in a study of shared clonotypes between healthy human individuals. Regarding the study as a whole: Donor scarcity curtailed the genetic and exposure-history diversity represented herein.

The CDR3 runs to 14 residues. V shed 11 bases, J shed 1 base, and the junction held 10 bases outside the gene matches. CDR1 is MDHEN, CDR2 SYDVKM, per germline. Assay: immunoSEQ multiplex PCR; the TCRdb copy retains only in-frame clones and omits some. The data contain approximately 2,000,000 clones, approximately 92% of them singletons. Naive-designated CD8 cells lacked CD45RO, were positively enriched for CCR7, and omitted terminally differentiated effector memory CD45RA+ cells. A remark on this clone: No antigen is known for it.

The chain carries TRBV28 and TRBJ2-5; 7 nucleotides match TRBD1. The sequencing sample was made of naive CD8+ T cells from PBMCs. The receptor was derived from a man between 18 and 29 years old in good health. Some clones in this sample may be carry-over from other donors' samples. CDR3 amino acids: CAGQDGMTQETQYF. For the CDR3, the DNA is TGTGCCGGACAGGACGGGATGACCCAAGAGACCCAGTACTTC.